This T cell receptor (beta chain) was sequenced during a study of blood T cell repertoires in COVID-19. Germline CDR1 and CDR2: SGHAT and FQNNGV. V lost 0 bases to trimming and J lost 2 bases, with 7 bases between them. The CDR3 runs to 14 residues. Sequencing used immunoSEQ multiplex PCR; TCRdb keeps in-frame clones, though not all of them. Among 140,000 or so clones listed, 65% to 90% were seen once. The chain has TRBV11-2 and TRBJ1-2; D remains unclear. The sample comprised peripheral blood. The clonotype originates from a man aged 45-65 years with acute or convalescent COVID-19. Written as DNA, the CDR3 is TGTGCCAGCAGCTTAGATCTTGGCAACTATGGCTACACCTTC. Its translation: CASSLDLGNYGYTF.